In its sample, the clone carrying this T cell receptor (beta chain) was seen a few times. Its antigen remains unidentified. Germline CDR1 and CDR2: SEHNR and FQNEAQ (reference sequence). This CDR3 has 14 amino acids. Trimming shortened V by 3 bases and J by 0 bases, and 6 bases separated the two germline ends. The data stem from a study of blood T cells in healthy people across ages. Broader study findings: Diversity was higher, and naive CD4+ cells more numerous, in long-lived donors than in aged donors. Getting older went along with TCR beta diversity per million T cells dropping roughly linearly.

Combining a sample-barcoded 5' primer with a J-beta primer mix, a second PCR ran for roughly 6 to 12 cycles. Each CDR3 protein gets one entry after TCRdb re-called the 5' RACE reads with MiXCR. Of approximately 780,000 distinct CDR3 sequences in the sample, roughly 25% are singletons; the top ten hold about 3%. This sample also belongs to another study, concerning T cells of mothers and their children.

This chain joins TRBV7-9 and TRBJ1-5; D not certain. This clonotype originated in a boy younger than 18 in good health. Sequences were obtained from blood. CDR3: CASSFDHSNQPQHF. The CDR3 bases are TGTGCCAGCAGCTTCGACCATAGCAATCAGCCCCAGCATTTT.